What follows describes a single TCR beta chain. Its specificity is unknown. No conserved phenylalanine or tryptophan ends this CDR3, so it is likely a read error. This entry comes from a study of tumor-infiltrating lymphocytes in primary liver carcinoma. The researchers produced TCR beta cDNA from about 510 ng total RNA with a constant-region primer. Libraries of TCR beta came from three nested multiplex PCR rounds with slightly modified ARM-PCR. TRBV1-TRBV30 forward and Cbeta reverse primers drove the first two roughly 10-cycle rounds. TCRdb re-analysed the multiplex PCR reads in MiXCR, keeping a single row per CDR3 protein. The data contain approximately 310,000 distinct CDR3 sequences, roughly 60% of them singletons. It was unsorted whole blood that yielded blood RNA, and germline DNA was also extracted. With chronic HBV infection, the patients were also treatment-naive. Prior to the surgical procedure, four milliliters of peripheral blood were collected.

Trimming stripped 8 bases from V and 4 bases from J, with 20 bases between. The CDR3 extends over 15 amino acids. CDR1 and CDR2 (germline): GTSNPN, SVGIG (reference sequence). Study results and limitations: In the absence of sorting, bulk samples left CD4+ and CD8+ repertoires uncompared. Tumor region pairs overlapped more than did tumor-adjacent and tumor-blood pairs.

This sequence originates from a man aged 40-55 years with primary liver carcinoma and hepatitis B virus infection. Sequenced material: peripheral blood. The chain recombines TRBV30 with TRBJ2-2; D may be TRBD1 or TRBD2 (5 bases each). CDR3 residues: CAGFSRERSTGELFY. DNA for the CDR3: TGTGCCGGCTTTAGCAGGGAGCGTAGCACCGGGGAGCTGTTTTAT.